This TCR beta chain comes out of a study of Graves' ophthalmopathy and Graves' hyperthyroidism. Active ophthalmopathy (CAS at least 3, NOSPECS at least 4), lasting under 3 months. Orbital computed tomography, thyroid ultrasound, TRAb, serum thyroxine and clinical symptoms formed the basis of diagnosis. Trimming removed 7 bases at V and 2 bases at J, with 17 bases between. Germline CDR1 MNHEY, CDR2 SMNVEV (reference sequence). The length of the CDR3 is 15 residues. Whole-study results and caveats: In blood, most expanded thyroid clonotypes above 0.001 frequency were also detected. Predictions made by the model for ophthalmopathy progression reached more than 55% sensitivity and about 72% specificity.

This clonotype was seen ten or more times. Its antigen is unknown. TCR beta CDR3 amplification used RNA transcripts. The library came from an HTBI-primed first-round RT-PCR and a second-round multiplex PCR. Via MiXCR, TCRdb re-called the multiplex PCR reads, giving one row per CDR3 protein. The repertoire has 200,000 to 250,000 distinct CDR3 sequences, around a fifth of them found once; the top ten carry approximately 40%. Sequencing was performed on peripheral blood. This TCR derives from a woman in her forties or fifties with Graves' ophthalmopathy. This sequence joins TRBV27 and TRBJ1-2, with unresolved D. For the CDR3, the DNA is TGTGCCAGCAAAAGGACCCGGACGGGGAACTATGGCTACACCTTC. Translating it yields CASKRTRTGNYGYTF.